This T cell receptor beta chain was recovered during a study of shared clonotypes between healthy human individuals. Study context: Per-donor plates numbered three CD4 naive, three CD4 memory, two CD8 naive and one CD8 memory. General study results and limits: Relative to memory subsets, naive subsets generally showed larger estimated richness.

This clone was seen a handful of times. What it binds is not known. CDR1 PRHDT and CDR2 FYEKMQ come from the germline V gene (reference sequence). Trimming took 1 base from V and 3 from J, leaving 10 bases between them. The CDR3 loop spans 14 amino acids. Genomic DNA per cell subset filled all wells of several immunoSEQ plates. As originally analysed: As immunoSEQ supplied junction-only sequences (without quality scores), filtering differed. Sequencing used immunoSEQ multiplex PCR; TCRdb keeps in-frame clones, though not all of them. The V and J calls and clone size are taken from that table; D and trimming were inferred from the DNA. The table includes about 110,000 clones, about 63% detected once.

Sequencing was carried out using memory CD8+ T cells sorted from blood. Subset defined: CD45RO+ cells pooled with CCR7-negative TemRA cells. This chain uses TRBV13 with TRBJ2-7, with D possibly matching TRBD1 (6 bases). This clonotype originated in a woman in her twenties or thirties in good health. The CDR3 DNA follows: TGTGCCAGCAGCTTAGAGGGGGTAGACTACGAGCAGTACTTC. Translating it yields CASSLEGVDYEQYF.